A selection of T cell receptor beta chains follows, all from one sample in a study of CD8 T cells in Susac syndrome. TCRdb called the immunoSEQ multiplex PCR reads again in MiXCR, with one record for every CDR3 protein. The table lists 150,000 to 200,000 distinct CDR3 sequences, less than 95% of them singletons. The source material was CD4+ T cells from PBMCs. Source of these receptors: a human donor in good health. Each CDR3 is given with its conserved first and last residue. D genes are given only for firm matches. Not every row has a clone size; where given, it reads once, few, many or a size class.

d_call,j_call,v_call,clone_size,cdr3_aa,cdr3_nt
NA,TRBJ1-4,TRBV30,NA,CAWSADRVKEKLFF,TGTGCCTGGAGTGCAGACCGGGTAAAGGAAAAACTGTTTTTT
NA,TRBJ2-5,TRBV18,once,CASSPPAQGGETQYF,TGTGCCAGCTCACCACCGGCACAGGGAGGCGAGACCCAGTACTTC
NA,TRBJ2-5,TRBV19,NA,CASSNGRMETQYF,TGTGCCAGTAGTAATGGGCGAATGGAGACCCAGTACTTC
NA,TRBJ2-1,TRBV13,NA,CASSLVSLGEQFF,TGTGCCAGCAGCTTAGTAAGCCTCGGTGAGCAGTTCTTC
TRBD1,TRBJ2-3,TRBV4-2,NA,CASSRRTGFRQGVSDTQYF,TGTGCCAGCAGCCGCCGAACGGGGTTTAGACAGGGAGTATCCGATACGCAGTATTTT
NA,TRBJ2-5,TRBV3-1,NA,CASSQDWGTNQETQYF,TGTGCCAGCAGCCAAGATTGGGGGACAAACCAAGAGACCCAGTACTTC
TRBD2,TRBJ2-7,TRBV29-1,NA,CSVKTSGSLTYF,TGCAGCGTCAAAACTAGCGGGAGCCTGACGTACTTC
NA,TRBJ1-2,TRBV29-1,NA,CSVVRVQGYTF,TGCAGCGTTGTAAGGGTCCAGGGCTACACCTTC
NA,TRBJ1-2,TRBV20-1,NA,CSDRTPLLAYGYTF,TGCAGTGACCGAACTCCCCTACTAGCCTATGGCTACACCTTC
NA,TRBJ2-3,TRBV7-8,NA,CASSSPLRGASTDTQYF,TGTGCCAGCAGCTCCCCTTTGCGGGGCGCTAGCACAGATACGCAGTATTTT
TRBD2,TRBJ2-1,TRBV15,NA,CATSGGSTNEQFF,TGTGCCACCAGCGGCGGGAGCACCAATGAGCAGTTCTTC
TRBD1,TRBJ2-7,TRBV29-1,NA,CSADRGNEQYF,TGCAGCGCTGACAGGGGCAACGAGCAGTACTTC
TRBD2,TRBJ2-5,TRBV7-2,NA,CASSLSGGRAETQYF,TGTGCCAGCAGCTTGTCCGGCGGGAGGGCGGAGACCCAGTACTTC
NA,TRBJ1-2,TRBV20-1,NA,CSATGIPHYGYTF,TGCAGTGCAACAGGGATCCCCCACTATGGCTACACCTTC
TRBD2,TRBJ2-5,TRBV15,NA,CATSRDMSLTSGNVETQYF,TGTGCCACCAGCAGAGATATGTCCTTAACTAGCGGGAATGTAGAGACCCAGTACTTC
TRBD2,TRBJ2-7,TRBV4-3,NA,CASSPRASGSYEQYF,TGCGCCAGCAGCCCCCGAGCTAGCGGATCCTACGAGCAGTACTTC
NA,TRBJ2-1,TRBV3-1,NA,CASKQRGGTNEQFF,TGTGCCAGCAAACAACGGGGCGGGACCAATGAGCAGTTCTTC
NA,TRBJ2-7,TRBV30,NA,CAWNSQVAYEQYF,TGTGCCTGGAATTCTCAGGTTGCGTACGAGCAGTACTTC
TRBD2,TRBJ2-7,TRBV28,NA,CASGSAGANSYEQYF,TGTGCCAGCGGATCAGCGGGAGCCAACTCCTACGAGCAGTACTTC
TRBD2,TRBJ2-3,TRBV20-1,NA,CSAEGGRGTDTQYF,TGCAGTGCTGAGGGCGGGAGGGGCACAGATACGCAGTATTTT
TRBD1,TRBJ2-3,TRBV11-3,NA,CASSWDRVTDTQYF,TGTGCCAGCAGCTGGGACAGGGTGACAGATACGCAGTATTTT
NA,TRBJ2-2,TRBV18,NA,CASSPRGTDGGGELFF,TGTGCCAGCTCACCCCGGGGAACCGATGGAGGCGGGGAGCTGTTTTTT